These 30 T cell receptor beta chains were sequenced from one sample in a study of identical twins. TCRdb reanalysed the 5' RACE reads using MiXCR and keeps one entry per CDR3 protein. Counted here are a few hundred thousand distinct CDR3 sequences, about 16% occurring once; the ten biggest clones make up less than 0.5%. The sample was also linked to a second study, of yellow fever vaccine responses in identical twins.

The sequencing input was CD4+ T cells sorted from blood. All receptors come from a woman under 30 in good health.

This chain uses TRBV20-1 with TRBJ2-2; D perhaps matches TRBD2 (5 bases). The ends were cut back, 1 base at V and 2 bases at J, with 14 bases in the middle. The CDR3 consists of 16 residues. CDR1 DFQATT and CDR2 SNEGSKA come from the germline V gene (reference sequence). CDR3 region: CSARVGREGNTGELFF. CDR3 bases: TGCAGTGCTAGAGTTGGGCGAGAGGGTAACACCGGGGAGCTGTTTTTT.

A few counts support this clonotype. V and J are TRBV7-9 and TRBJ2-2; 8 nucleotides line up with TRBD2. V was pared by 5 bases and J by 4 bases, with 6 bases of the junction left unmatched. The germline V gene encodes CDR1 SEHNR and CDR2 FQNEAQ (reference sequence). The CDR3 length is 15 residues. The CDR3 loop reads CASSQSGSRTGELFF. CDR3 coding DNA: TGTGCCAGCAGCCAAAGCGGGAGTCGCACCGGGGAGCTGTTTTTT.

This clonotype was counted only a few times. The chain is built from TRBV7-8 and TRBJ2-7; the match to TRBD2 covers 10 bases. V lost 3 bases, J lost 4 bases, and 3 bases stayed unmatched. The CDR3 has 14 residues. Germline-derived CDR1 and CDR2 are SGHVS and FQNEAQ. CDR3 DNA sequence: TGTGCCAGCAGCTTGGGGACTAGCGTTTACGAGCAGTACTTC. Translation gives CASSLGTSVYEQYF.

This clonotype was detected a few times. The chain uses TRBV14 and TRBJ2-1; possibly TRBD2 for D (6 bases). The CDR3 totals 14 residues. With 4 bases removed from V and 2 bases from J, the gap between germline ends came to 9 bases. Germline CDR1 reads SGHDN; CDR2 reads FVKESK. The CDR3 is CASSPRRAYNEQFF. DNA of the CDR3: TGTGCCAGCAGCCCACGGAGGGCCTACAATGAGCAGTTCTTC.

This clonotype ranks as medium-sized (0.01 to 0.1%). The CDR3 nucleotides read TGTGCCAGCAGCCTGCCACCGTACCAAGAGACCCAGTACTTC. The encoded protein is CASSLPPYQETQYF. The gene calls are TRBV12-3 or TRBV12-4 and TRBJ2-5; D not resolved. V was shortened by 6 bases and J by 0 bases, with 11 bases between the two germline ends. This CDR3 has 14 residues.

The sample holds a few counts of this clonotype. V and J are TRBV20-1 and TRBJ2-1; 7 nucleotides agree with TRBD2. Germline CDR1 is DFQATT and CDR2 is SNEGSKA (reference sequence). The CDR3 totals 15 residues. Trimming removed 3 bases from V and 7 bases from J; junction bases left unmatched: 12. CDR3 nucleotide sequence: TGCAGTGCTAGGGCCGGAGCGGGATTCGGAAATGAGCAGTTCTTC. This codes for CSARAGAGFGNEQFF.

This chain joins TRBV6-1 and TRBJ2-4; TRBD2 aligns across 9 bases. Germline loops: CDR1 MNHNS, CDR2 SASEGT. V gave up 3 bases and J gave up 1 base; unmatched junction bases: 16. The CDR3 spans 20 residues. The CDR3 region has the DNA TGTGCCAGCAGTGAGCATGAGGGCGGGGGGGCCTTTTCTGCCAAAAACATTCAGTACTTC. The encoded protein is CASSEHEGGGAFSAKNIQYF.

This clonotype occurred many times. The rearrangement uses TRBV29-1 and TRBJ1-1; 7 bases are a match to TRBD1. The CDR3 consists of 13 residues. The germline gives CDR1 SQVTM, CDR2 ANQGSEA. V trimming: 7 bases; J trimming: 1 base; junction bases outside the gene matches: 6. CDR3 protein: CSAVGTENTEAFF. CDR3 bases: TGCAGCGCTGTCGGGACAGAGAACACTGAAGCTTTCTTT.

The V call is TRBV11-2, the J call TRBJ2-7; 8 bases are a match to TRBD1. There are 13 residues in the CDR3. The V segment lost 4 bases and the J segment 4 bases; nucleotides outside the gene matches: 3. CDR1 and CDR2 from the germline V gene are SGHAT and FQNNGV. CDR3 amino acids: CASSSRGHYEQYF. As DNA, the CDR3 is TGTGCCAGCAGCTCCAGGGGGCATTACGAGCAGTACTTC.

The table lists this clonotype with a few counts. The chain is built from TRBV3-1 and TRBJ2-1; D is unclear. This CDR3 is 11 amino acids long. Trimming removed 3 bases at V and 9 bases at J, with 6 bases between. The V gene's germline CDR1 is LGHDT and CDR2 YNNKEL (reference sequence). The CDR3 region has the DNA TGTGCCAGCAGCCACACTGGTGAGCAGTTCTTC. Translation: CASSHTGEQFF.

The chain employs TRBV3-1 and TRBJ2-1; D perhaps matches TRBD2 (6 bases). The CDR3 sequence is 14 residues long. Germline CDR1 LGHDT, CDR2 YNNKEL (reference sequence). Trimming took 1 base from V and 6 from J, leaving 10 bases between them. CDR3 loop: CASSQVSGFNEQFF. CDR3 DNA sequence: TGTGCCAGCAGCCAAGTTAGCGGCTTCAATGAGCAGTTCTTC.

The chain couples TRBV9 to TRBJ2-5; possibly TRBD2 for D (6 bases). The CDR3 totals 15 residues. Germline V lookup: CDR1 SGDLS, CDR2 YYNGEE. V was cut by 0 bases and J by 4 bases, with 13 bases left in between. CDR3 sequence: CASSVVPGSGETQYF. The CDR3 nucleotides are TGTGCCAGCAGCGTAGTCCCCGGGAGCGGAGAGACCCAGTACTTC.

This clonotype was found a few times. J is TRBJ1-1 and V is TRBV5-1, with a tentative D call TRBD1 (6 bases). Trimming stripped 4 bases from V and 4 bases from J, with 17 bases between. The germline V gene encodes CDR1 SGHRS and CDR2 YFSETQ. The CDR3 is made up of 15 amino acids. CDR3 region: CASSVEQGILTEAFF. The CDR3 DNA is TGCGCCAGCAGCGTGGAACAGGGAATCCTCACTGAAGCTTTCTTT.

This clonotype was observed a few times. The J gene is TRBJ2-1, the V gene TRBV20-1, with 11 bases identical to TRBD2. V shed 8 bases, J shed 7 bases, and the junction held 10 bases outside the gene matches. Per the germline V gene, CDR1 is DFQATT and CDR2 is SNEGSKA (reference sequence). The CDR3 has 14 residues. The CDR3 is CSFNSGGAGNEQFF. CDR3 DNA: TGCAGTTTCAATAGCGGGGGGGCGGGGAATGAGCAGTTCTTC.

The chain joins TRBV12-5 to TRBJ2-7; a weak D match, TRBD1 (5 bases). Germline CDR1 is LGHNT and CDR2 is FRNRAP. Trimming stripped 5 bases from V and 2 bases from J, with 16 bases between. The CDR3 is made up of 15 amino acids. The CDR3 nucleotides read TGTGCTAGTGGTCCCAGGGTAGGACATCCCTACGAGCAGTACTTC. It encodes CASGPRVGHPYEQYF.

This clonotype was counted a few times. The V call is TRBV2, the J call TRBJ2-7; TRBD1 might be the D (5 bases). Trimming removed 4 bases from V and 3 bases from J, with 13 bases in between. CDR3 length: 14 residues. Germline V gives CDR1 SNHLY, CDR2 FYNNEI. The CDR3 DNA sequence: TGTGCCAGCAGTGTTCAGGGTTTGGGCTACGAGCAGTACTTC. Residues: CASSVQGLGYEQYF.

This clonotype was counted between two and nine times. The V and J genes are TRBV5-1 and TRBJ2-2; 9 nucleotides agree with TRBD1. From germline, CDR1 is SGHRS and CDR2 YFSETQ. The CDR3 contains 16 residues. The trim removed 0 bases at V and 0 bases at J, leaving 0 bases unmatched. CDR3 DNA sequence: TGCGCCAGCAGCTTGGACAGGGGGCCGAACACCGGGGAGCTGTTTTTT. It yields the protein CASSLDRGPNTGELFF.

This clonotype has more than one count but fewer than ten. J is TRBJ2-2 and V is TRBV20-1; perhaps D is TRBD1 or TRBD2 (5 bases each). This CDR3 region has 15 residues. Between the trimmed V and J ends, which lost 4 bases and 0 bases, there was a span of 12 bases. Germline CDR1 reads DFQATT; CDR2 reads SNEGSKA (reference sequence). CDR3 loop: CSAIGDGSNTGELFF. The CDR3 coding sequence is TGCAGTGCTATCGGGGACGGGTCGAACACCGGGGAGCTGTTTTTT.

The chain couples TRBV20-1 to TRBJ2-3, with TRBD2 matching over 8 bases. Germline assignment: CDR1 DFQATT and CDR2 SNEGSKA (reference sequence). This CDR3 comprises 16 residues. V was pared by 3 bases and J by 2 bases, with 10 bases of the junction left unmatched. The CDR3 loop reads CSASPTTSALTDTQYF. CDR3 coding DNA: TGCAGTGCTAGTCCCACGACTAGCGCCCTCACAGATACGCAGTATTTT.

This clonotype occurred a few times. This rearrangement joins TRBV11-2 to TRBJ2-7, with a weak D call TRBD1 (6 bases). This CDR3 contains 16 residues. V lost 5 bases to trimming and J lost 4 bases, with 21 bases between them. Germline values: CDR1 SGHAT, CDR2 FQNNGV. As DNA, the CDR3 is TGTGCCAGCAGCGGGGGTGTGCGGACAGAGATTTACGAGCAGTACTTC. As protein: CASSGGVRTEIYEQYF.

This clonotype was observed at least ten times. This chain links TRBV7-2 with TRBJ2-1; D ambiguous. The V gene's germline CDR1 is SGHTA and CDR2 FQGNSA. Trimming stripped 5 bases from V and 6 bases from J, with 5 bases between. This CDR3 region has 11 residues. This CDR3 is CASSQSNEQFF. Here the CDR3 DNA reads TGTGCCAGCAGCCAAAGCAATGAGCAGTTCTTC.

The rearrangement uses TRBV18 and TRBJ1-2, with 10 bases that match TRBD1. The trim removed 3 bases at V and 2 bases at J, leaving 3 bases unmatched. Germline CDR1 reads KGHSH; CDR2 reads LQKENI. The CDR3 loop spans 15 amino acids. CDR3 coding DNA: TGTGCCAGCTCACCTGGGACAGGGGAAAACTATGGCTACACCTTC. Protein product: CASSPGTGENYGYTF.

This clonotype was detected a few times. The chain joins TRBV7-7 to TRBJ2-7; a possible D gene is TRBD1 (6 bases). CDR3 size: 13 residues. V lost 5 bases and J lost 6, with 14 bases in between. Per the germline V gene, CDR1 is SSHAT and CDR2 is FNYEAQ (reference sequence). The CDR3 sequence is CASSTNRVSEQYF. The CDR3 DNA is TGTGCCAGCAGCACAAACAGGGTATCCGAGCAGTACTTC.

V and J are TRBV29-1 and TRBJ2-1; D remains unclear. The ends were cut back, 3 bases at V and 0 bases at J, with 6 bases in the middle. This CDR3 contains 13 residues. The germline gives CDR1 SQVTM, CDR2 ANQGSEA. CDR3 sequence: CSVEERSYNEQFF. The CDR3 DNA is TGCAGCGTTGAGGAGCGCTCCTACAATGAGCAGTTCTTC.

This clonotype was seen a few times. The chain has TRBV5-1 and TRBJ2-2; 7 bases are shared with TRBD1. V shed 4 bases and J 0 bases; nucleotides not matched to a gene: 6. Per germline, CDR1 SGHRS and CDR2 YFSETQ. This CDR3 comprises 16 residues. CDR3 protein: CASSIKTGANTGELFF. The DNA for the CDR3 is TGCGCCAGCAGCATTAAAACAGGGGCGAACACCGGGGAGCTGTTTTTT.

The DNA for the CDR3 is TGTGCCAGCAGCCGGGACGTGAGCACAGATACGCAGTATTTT. Amino acid sequence: CASSRDVSTDTQYF. The chain uses TRBV5-5 and TRBJ2-3; the D gene could be TRBD1 or TRBD2 (5 bases each). The germline V gene encodes CDR1 SGHKS and CDR2 YYEKEE (reference sequence). The CDR3 extends over 14 amino acids. With 4 bases removed from V and 0 bases from J, the gap between germline ends came to 9 bases.

The genes are TRBV5-1 and TRBJ2-1; the match to TRBD1 covers 10 bases. Losses at the gene ends were 3 bases for V and 7 bases for J; bases not matched to a gene: 4. The CDR3 length is 14 residues. CDR1 and CDR2 (germline): SGHRS, YFSETQ. This chain's CDR3 is CASSWRTGGNEQFF. The CDR3 DNA is TGCGCCAGCAGCTGGAGGACAGGGGGTAATGAGCAGTTCTTC.

This clonotype has at least ten counts. The CDR3 sequence: CSASGTSWEQYF. Here the CDR3 DNA reads TGCAGTGCTAGTGGAACGTCTTGGGAGCAGTACTTC. V gene TRBV20-1 combines with J gene TRBJ2-7; no clear D. V was trimmed by 3 bases and J by 7 bases, leaving 13 bases between them. The length of the CDR3 is 12 residues. CDR1 is DFQATT and CDR2 is SNEGSKA in the germline V gene (reference sequence).

The chain employs TRBV6-1 and TRBJ2-7; D is unresolved. V gave up 6 bases and J gave up 2 bases, with 17 bases separating them. The CDR3 consists of 15 residues. CDR1 and CDR2 (germline): MNHNS, SASEGT. This CDR3 is CASRKDVGPTYEQYF. The CDR3 DNA sequence: TGTGCCAGCAGGAAGGACGTCGGCCCCACCTACGAGCAGTACTTC.

V is TRBV6-1 and J is TRBJ2-4; D gene uncertain. This CDR3 spans 15 amino acids. Germline CDR1 is MNHNS and CDR2 is SASEGT. With 3 bases removed from V and 1 base from J, the gap between germline ends came to 10 bases. The CDR3 protein is CASSDQGLAKNIQYF. The CDR3 DNA reads as TGTGCCAGCAGTGATCAAGGGTTGGCCAAAAACATTCAGTACTTC.